This record looks at one T cell receptor (beta chain) sequence and its context. Researchers ran immunoSEQ v3.0 at survey level. Sequencing used immunoSEQ multiplex PCR; TCRdb keeps in-frame clones, though not all of them. The table has around 33,000 clones, 82% seen once. This record comes from a study of long-term antiretroviral therapy in people with HIV. This CDR3 region has 11 residues. Germline lookup yields CDR1 SQVTM and CDR2 ANQGSEA. V lost 3 bases, J lost 7 bases, and 6 bases lay in between. Sequenced here: unsorted PBMCs, sampled 0.3 years after starting antiretroviral therapy. The TCR originated in a man between 18 and 29 years old with HIV. The chain couples TRBV29-1 to TRBJ2-2; no firm D call. The CDR3 coding sequence is TGCAGCGTTGACTTTTACGGGGAGCTGTTTTTT. Residues: CSVDFYGELFF.